This is a list of T cell receptor beta chains from one sample in a study of blood T cells in healthy people across ages. Via MiXCR, TCRdb re-called the 5' RACE reads, giving one row per CDR3 protein. Here the sample spans about 1.5 million distinct CDR3 sequences, roughly 40% being singletons. Sequencing was done on a sample of blood. All receptors come from a woman between 18 and 29 years old in good health. Each CDR3 is given with its conserved first and last residue. Each record gives: V gene, J gene, CDR3 length, clone size, D gene, CDR3 DNA, CDR3 protein. D genes are given only for firm matches. Expanded clones get a size class; other rows say once, few or many, or leave the size out.

>TRBV20-1|TRBJ2-1|17|.|TRBD2
TGCAGTGCTAGAGATGGGGACGAGCGGGGGTCTGGCAATGAGCAGTTCTTC
CSARDGDERGSGNEQFF
>TRBV27|TRBJ2-5|12|few|TRBD1
TGTGCCAGCAGCTGGACAGGGGGCATCCAGTACTTC
CASSWTGGIQYF
>TRBV27|TRBJ1-5|18|few|.
TGTGCCAGCAGTTTCGGGGGGGCCTACCTTCAACGGGGTCAGCCCCAGCATTTT
CASSFGGAYLQRGQPQHF
>TRBV29-1|TRBJ2-3|15|.|.
TGCAGCGCTGGAGATCCCTGGAGTAGCACAGATACGCAGTATTTT
CSAGDPWSSTDTQYF
>TRBV5-1|TRBJ2-2|17|few|TRBD2
TGCGCCAGCAGCCCCCCGCAAGCGGGAGAGAACACCGGGGAGCTGTTTTTT
CASSPPQAGENTGELFF
>TRBV28|TRBJ1-2|13|.|.
TGTGCCAGCAGTTTACCGGGCCGGCGGGGCTACACCTTC
CASSLPGRRGYTF
>TRBV5-1|TRBJ2-1|18|.|TRBD2
TGCGCCAGCAGCTTGGTCTCGGGACTAGCTAACTCCTACAATGAGCAGTTCTTC
CASSLVSGLANSYNEQFF
>TRBV7-9|TRBJ2-1|14|.|TRBD2
TGTGCCGGCAGCTTAACTAGCGGCAACAATGAGCAGTTCTTC
CAGSLTSGNNEQFF
>TRBV10-3|TRBJ2-3|15|.|TRBD1
TGTGCCATCATTCCCGGGACAGGGCGCACAGATACGCAGTATTTT
CAIIPGTGRTDTQYF
>TRBV5-1|TRBJ2-7|15|.|TRBD1
TGCGCCAGCAGCCAGAGGACAGGCGGTTCCTACGAGCAGTACTTC
CASSQRTGGSYEQYF
>TRBV27|TRBJ2-7|15|.|TRBD1
TGTGCCAGCAGCCCCAGGGGGACAGGGTGGTACGAGCAGTACTTC
CASSPRGTGWYEQYF
>TRBV3-1|TRBJ2-1|14|.|.
TGTGCCAGCAGCCAACCCACAGACCTTGGTGAGCAGTTCTTC
CASSQPTDLGEQFF
>TRBV5-6|TRBJ2-7|18|few|.
TGTGCCAGCAGCATGGTAGAAGCCGGGGGTCCCGACTCCTACGAGCAGTACTTC
CASSMVEAGGPDSYEQYF
>TRBV27|TRBJ2-1|16|.|TRBD2
TGTGCCAGCAGCAGCAAGGTAGCGGGAGTGTACAATGAGCAGTTCTTC
CASSSKVAGVYNEQFF
>TRBV4-1|TRBJ1-6|16|many|.
TGCGCCAGCAGCCAAGAATCGATGGCACCTAATTCACCCCTCCACTTT
CASSQESMAPNSPLHF
>TRBV20-1|TRBJ1-6|14|.|.
TGCAGTGCTAGAGACGCCAGGGGAGCCTCACCCCTCCACTTT
CSARDARGASPLHF
>TRBV6-2/TRBV6-3|TRBJ2-2|12|few|.
TGCGGTAGCGGCCTGAACACCGGGGAGCTGTTTTTT
CGSGLNTGELFF
>TRBV5-1|TRBJ1-1|16|.|.
TGCGCCAGCAGCTTGGGGCGGGGGGGCGCGGACACTGAAGCTTTCTTT
CASSLGRGGADTEAFF
>TRBV20-1|TRBJ2-3|11|few|.
TGCAGAATTGGGCAAACAGATACGCAGTATTTT
CRIGQTDTQYF
>TRBV30|TRBJ2-7|12|.|.
TGTGCCTGGAGGAGGGACATTTACGAGCAGTACTTC
CAWRRDIYEQYF